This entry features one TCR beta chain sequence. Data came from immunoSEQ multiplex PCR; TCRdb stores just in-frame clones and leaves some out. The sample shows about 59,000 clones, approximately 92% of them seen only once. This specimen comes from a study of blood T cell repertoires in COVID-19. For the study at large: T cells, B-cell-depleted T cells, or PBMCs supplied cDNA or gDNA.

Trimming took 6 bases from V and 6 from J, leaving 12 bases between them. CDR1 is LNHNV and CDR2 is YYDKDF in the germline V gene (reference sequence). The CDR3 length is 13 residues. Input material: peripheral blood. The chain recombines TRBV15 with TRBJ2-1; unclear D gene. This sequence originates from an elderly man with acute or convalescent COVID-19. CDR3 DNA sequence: TGTGCCACCAGGAACTCAGGTGTCAATGAGCAGTTCTTC. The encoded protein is CATRNSGVNEQFF.